Shown below are 3 T cell receptor beta chains from a single sample sequenced in a study of blood T cells in healthy people across ages. Then a second PCR, running roughly 7 to 11 cycles, was carried out with a sample-barcoded 5' primer and a J-beta primer mix. TCRdb recomputed calls from the 5' RACE reads with MiXCR, one row per CDR3 protein. The data show about 1.4 million distinct CDR3 sequences, roughly 59% seen once. The specimen sequenced was blood. The receptors here all came from a man younger than 35 in good health.

The V call is TRBV20-1, the J call TRBJ2-4; TRBD1 might be the D (6 bases). Germline lookup yields CDR1 DFQATT and CDR2 SNEGSKA (reference sequence). The CDR3 consists of 11 residues. The germline V and J ends were trimmed by 4 bases and 9 bases, with 10 bases remaining between them. The CDR3: CSAIQGGIQYF. The CDR3 nucleotides read TGCAGTGCTATACAGGGTGGCATTCAGTACTTC.

The rearrangement uses TRBV24-1 and TRBJ2-1; D may be TRBD2 (7 bases). CDR1 KGHDR and CDR2 SFDVKD come from the germline V gene. The CDR3 contains 14 residues. The V and J ends lost 5 bases and 7 bases respectively, with 14 bases between them. CDR3 region: CATSAVGGANEQFF. Here the CDR3 DNA reads TGTGCCACCAGTGCGGTGGGGGGGGCGAATGAGCAGTTCTTC.

The J gene is TRBJ2-5, the V gene TRBV5-1; TRBD2 matches 7 bases. Germline V lookup: CDR1 SGHRS, CDR2 YFSETQ. The V segment lost 1 base and the J segment 2 bases; nucleotides outside the gene matches: 14. CDR3 length: 18 residues. DNA of the CDR3: TGCGCCAGCAGCTTGTTCGGTCCAGCGGGGCTACCTCAAGAGACCCAGTACTTC. The encoded protein is CASSLFGPAGLPQETQYF.